This TCR beta chain was recovered during a study of T cells in Graves' hyperthyroidism and ophthalmopathy. Study background: Before treatment of any kind, peripheral blood was taken at initial diagnosis.

From RNA transcripts, TCR beta CDR3 regions were amplified. The primer set for the first-round RT-PCR of the TCR CDR3 was HTBI. TCRdb passed the multiplex PCR reads through MiXCR, listing each CDR3 protein once. The sample includes 150,000 or so distinct CDR3 sequences, roughly 23% of them seen just once. This clonotype has ten or more counts. V dropped 2 bases and J dropped 1; count of bases not matched to a gene: 5. CDR1 and CDR2 from the germline V gene are LGHNA and YNFKEQ. The CDR3 totals 17 residues. The sequence derives from a woman aged 45-60 years with Graves' hyperthyroidism that later progressed to Graves' ophthalmopathy. The sequenced sample consisted of blood. The chain couples TRBV4-2 to TRBJ2-1; 10 bases match TRBD2. The CDR3 nucleotides are TGTGCCAGCAGCCAAAGCGGGACTAGCGCTTCCTACAATGAGCAGTTCTTC. This codes for CASSQSGTSASYNEQFF.